The 25 T cell receptor beta chains below all came from one sample that was sequenced in a study of T cell responses to AZD1222 COVID-19 vaccine. TCRdb keeps only in-frame clones here, not all; method: immunoSEQ multiplex PCR. The table records about 110,000 clones, roughly 87% of them present only once. Sequences were derived from peripheral blood, sampled on day 0 of AZD1222 vaccination. Receptor source: an adult in good health.

The genes are TRBV9 and TRBJ2-3, with 8 bases that match TRBD2. The V gene's germline CDR1 is SGDLS and CDR2 YYNGEE. The CDR3 has 15 amino acids. J lost 2 bases, V lost 0 bases, and 2 bases had no gene match. Here the CDR3 reads CASSVGGGYTDTQYF. The CDR3 coding sequence is TGTGCCAGCAGCGTAGGCGGGGGGTACACAGATACGCAGTATTTT.

The genes are TRBV15 and TRBJ1-2; the D gene is possibly TRBD1 (5 bases). Germline lookup yields CDR1 LNHNV and CDR2 YYDKDF (reference sequence). The CDR3 runs to 14 residues. The germline V and J ends were trimmed by 3 bases and 6 bases, with 14 bases remaining between them. CDR3 residues: CATSRRWGVDGYTF. The CDR3 bases are TGTGCCACCAGCAGGAGGTGGGGGGTAGATGGCTACACCTTC.

The chain links TRBV30 to TRBJ1-2; TRBD1 matches 9 bases. V lost 5 bases and J lost 4; bases outside the gene matches: 11. Germline V gene lookup returns CDR1 GTSNPN and CDR2 SVGIG (reference sequence). The CDR3 has 15 residues. CDR3 region: CAWGGQGPSGYGYTF. The CDR3 DNA follows: TGTGCCTGGGGGGGACAGGGACCCTCGGGCTATGGCTACACCTTC.

The chain has TRBV27 and TRBJ1-6; D unclear. Germline V gives CDR1 MNHEY, CDR2 SMNVEV (reference sequence). V was clipped by 6 bases and J by 8 bases, with 8 bases between them. CDR3 length: 12 residues. Here the CDR3 DNA reads TGTGCCAGCAGACTTTCAGATTCACCCCTCCACTTT. It translates to CASRLSDSPLHF.

The chain joins TRBV7-2 to TRBJ2-5; D unclear. V was pared by 7 bases and J by 7 bases, with 16 bases between. CDR3 size: 13 residues. Per the germline V gene, CDR1 is SGHTA and CDR2 is FQGNSA. The CDR3 region is CASIKTGSGTQYF. The DNA for the CDR3 is TGTGCCAGCATCAAGACCGGTTCAGGGACCCAGTACTTC.

This chain uses TRBV7-9 with TRBJ2-3; D not resolved. Looked up from germline, CDR1 is SEHNR and CDR2 is FQNEAQ (reference sequence). V was cut by 8 bases and J by 1 base, with 7 bases left in between. This CDR3 has 12 amino acids. The CDR3: CASGPRTDTQYF. Here the CDR3 DNA reads TGTGCCAGCGGCCCTCGCACAGATACGCAGTATTTT.

Notes on this clone: Other DNA sequences in the same sample also yield this CDR3. The gene calls are TRBV19 and TRBJ1-1; unclear D gene. CDR1 is LNHDA, CDR2 SQIVND, per germline (reference sequence). V lost 1 base, J lost 1 base, and 7 bases lay in between. The CDR3 covers 14 residues. This CDR3 is CASSIGRANTEAFF. The CDR3 region has the DNA TGTGCCAGTAGTATAGGTCGGGCGAACACTGAAGCTTTCTTT.

The genes are TRBV7-2 and TRBJ2-2, with 9 bases fitting TRBD2. Germline V lookup: CDR1 SGHTA, CDR2 FQGNSA. Unmatched junction bases numbered 10, after V lost 4 bases and J lost 7 bases. The CDR3 is 16 residues long. CDR3 bases: TGTGCCAGCAGCTCCTATAGCGGGAGCTTGGTCGGGGAGCTGTTTTTT. Its translation: CASSSYSGSLVGELFF.

This rearrangement joins TRBV28 to TRBJ2-5; 11 bases fit TRBD2. Germline assignment: CDR1 MDHEN and CDR2 SYDVKM. The trim removed 4 bases at V and 5 bases at J, leaving 9 bases unmatched. This CDR3 has 16 residues. CDR3 nucleotides: TGTGCCAGCAGTTACGGTAGCGGGAGGGCCGTGGAGACCCAGTACTTC. It encodes CASSYGSGRAVETQYF.

The CDR3 DNA sequence: TGTGCCAGCAGTTCCGACAGGGTCTCTGAAGCTTTCTTT. It specifies CASSSDRVSEAFF. This chain uses TRBV12-3 or TRBV12-4 with TRBJ1-1; TRBD1 agrees at 7 bases. The CDR3 is made up of 13 amino acids. V was clipped by 4 bases and J by 6 bases; unmatched bases: 5.

The chain recombines TRBV7-2 with TRBJ2-2, with 8 bases identical to TRBD1. The CDR3 has 14 residues. The V segment lost 5 bases and the J segment 6 bases; nucleotides outside the gene matches: 5. The germline V gene has CDR1 SGHTA and CDR2 FQGNSA. This chain's CDR3 is CASSPQQGAGELFF. DNA of the CDR3: TGTGCCAGCAGCCCCCAACAGGGGGCCGGGGAGCTGTTTTTT.

The chain combines TRBV21-1 with TRBJ1-6. TRBV21-1 is noted as a pseudogene. The CDR3 runs 12 residues. The CDR3 is CASSNGAWVAHF. Here the CDR3 DNA reads TGTGCCAGCAGCAACGGGGCGTGGGTTGCCCACTTT.

The J gene is TRBJ2-7, the V gene TRBV7-9; 10 nucleotides align to TRBD1. CDR3 length: 15 amino acids. V dropped 0 bases and J dropped 3; count of bases not matched to a gene: 2. The germline gives CDR1 SEHNR, CDR2 FQNEAQ (reference sequence). CDR3 nucleotides: TGTGCCAGCAGCTTAGCCGGGACAGGGGTCTACGAGCAGTACTTC. Translating gives CASSLAGTGVYEQYF.

The CDR3 nucleotides are TGTGCCAGCAGCAACGGACAGGGACCAACAGAGACCCAGTACTTC. The encoded protein is CASSNGQGPTETQYF. The chain carries TRBV5-4 and TRBJ2-5, with 8 bases lining up with TRBD1. The ends lost 4 bases at V and 4 bases at J; junction bases unmatched: 9. This CDR3 has 15 amino acids. Looked up from germline, CDR1 is SGHNT and CDR2 is YYREEE (reference sequence).

V gene TRBV6-2 or TRBV6-3 combines with J gene TRBJ1-2; D is uncertain. The length of the CDR3 is 13 residues. CDR1 is MNHEY and CDR2 is SVGEGT in the germline V gene. V lost 6 bases and J lost 4, with 12 bases in between. The CDR3 loop is CASSLNSPYGYTF. The CDR3 bases are TGTGCCAGCAGCCTAAATTCACCCTATGGCTACACCTTC.

The chain joins TRBV15 to TRBJ1-4; 7 bases align to TRBD1. CDR1 is LNHNV and CDR2 is YYDKDF in the germline V gene (reference sequence). The junction had 10 bases not matched to a gene; V was cut back by 5 bases and J by 4 bases. The CDR3 loop spans 16 amino acids. CDR3: CATSGGRQGLNEKLFF. CDR3 bases: TGTGCCACCAGCGGGGGGAGACAGGGCCTTAATGAAAAACTGTTTTTT.

The rearrangement links TRBV4-1 to TRBJ1-6, with TRBD1 matching 7 bases. Unmatched junction bases numbered 14, after V lost 3 bases and J lost 0 bases. Per the germline V gene, CDR1 is MGHRA and CDR2 is YSYEKL. This CDR3 region has 20 residues. This CDR3 reads CASSQQPGQPLSSYNSPLHF. For the CDR3, the DNA is TGCGCCAGCAGCCAGCAACCGGGACAGCCTTTGAGCTCCTATAATTCACCCCTCCACTTT.

V usage is TRBV6-5 and J usage is TRBJ1-3; no clear D gene. Germline V gives CDR1 MNHEY, CDR2 SVGAGI. There are 13 residues in the CDR3. Trimming removed 0 bases at V and 2 bases at J, with 2 bases between. The CDR3 nucleotides are TGTGCCAGCAGTTACTCGACTGGAAACACCATATATTTT. This encodes CASSYSTGNTIYF.

The gene calls are TRBV6-2 or TRBV6-3 and TRBJ2-7, with D perhaps TRBD1 or TRBD2 (5 bases each). CDR3 length equals 14 residues. The germline gives CDR1 MNHEY, CDR2 SVGEGT. V gave up 6 bases and J gave up 4 bases, with 16 bases separating them. The CDR3 region is CASSPTGTFYEQYF. CDR3 bases: TGTGCCAGCAGCCCGACCGGGACCTTTTACGAGCAGTACTTC.

The chain is built from TRBV23-1 and TRBJ2-4; TRBD1 matches 9 bases. Being an ORF, TRBV23-1 has a function that is uncertain. The ends lost 3 bases at V and 8 bases at J; junction bases unmatched: 20. The CDR3 consists of 19 residues. The CDR3 region has the DNA TGCGCCAGCAGTCACCATTCCTTTGGGACAGGGCCCCAAGGGGACATTCAGTACTTC. This gives the protein CASSHHSFGTGPQGDIQYF.

V gene TRBV19 combines with J gene TRBJ2-5; tentative D call: TRBD2 (5 bases). This CDR3 has 15 amino acids. Per the germline V gene, CDR1 is LNHDA and CDR2 is SQIVND (reference sequence). The ends were cut back, 6 bases at V and 1 base at J, with 15 bases in the middle. CDR3 nucleotides: TGTGCCAGTAGCCGGTGGACTGCCGGCCAAGAGACCCAGTACTTC. It yields the protein CASSRWTAGQETQYF.

This clone was counted a single time. The rearrangement links TRBV19 to TRBJ1-1, with 7 bases aligning to TRBD1. CDR1 is LNHDA, CDR2 SQIVND, per germline (reference sequence). V was pared by 6 bases and J by 0 bases, with 4 bases of the junction left unmatched. The CDR3 sequence is 14 residues long. For the CDR3, the DNA is TGTGCCAGTAGAAGACAGGGAATGAACACTGAAGCTTTCTTT. Its protein product is CASRRQGMNTEAFF.

The chain links TRBV4-2 to TRBJ2-7; the D gene is possibly TRBD1 (5 bases). Between the trimmed V and J ends, which lost 0 bases and 1 base, there was a span of 10 bases. CDR1 is LGHNA, CDR2 YNFKEQ, per germline. This CDR3 has 15 residues. CDR3 coding DNA: TGTGCCAGCAGCCAAGATCCCCAGGGATCCTACGAGCAGTACTTC. This gives the protein CASSQDPQGSYEQYF.

The chain uses TRBV4-1 and TRBJ1-5, with D perhaps matching TRBD1 (6 bases). CDR1 is MGHRA and CDR2 is YSYEKL in the germline V gene. Trimming removed 3 bases from V and 0 bases from J, with 9 bases in between. CDR3 size: 15 residues. The DNA of the CDR3 is TGCGCCAGCAGCCAGGGGGCCGTTAGCAATCAGCCCCAGCATTTT. Its translation is CASSQGAVSNQPQHF.

The genes are TRBV19 and TRBJ1-2, with D uncertain. The CDR3 has 15 residues. V was clipped by 3 bases and J by 4 bases, with 15 bases between them. Germline V CDR1 and CDR2: LNHDA, SQIVND (reference sequence). The CDR3 nucleotides read TGTGCCAGTAGTATCCGGGCCTCAACGGGCTATGGCTACACCTTC. Encoded protein: CASSIRASTGYGYTF. Full variable domain (remainder filled in from reference TRBV19 and TRBJ1-2): DGGITQSPKYLFRKEGQNVTLSCEQNLNHDAMYWYRQDPGQGLRLIYYSQIVNDFQKGDIAEGYSVSREKKESFPLTVTSAQKNPTAFYLCASSIRASTGYGYTFGSGTRLTVV.